One and the same sample provided the 29 T cell receptor beta chains below, sequenced in a study of cytomegalovirus exposure and HLA in healthy donors. The PCR employed 60 Vbeta primers together with 13 Jbeta primers. Generated by immunoSEQ multiplex PCR, the TCRdb table keeps only in-frame clones and is missing some. Here the sample spans roughly 120,000 clones, 80% being singletons. The sequencing input was PBMCs. These receptors were taken from a male donor in good health and CMV-seronegative.

The V call is TRBV5-1, the J call TRBJ1-1; no clear D. This CDR3 is built from 15 residues. Looked up from germline, CDR1 is SGHRS and CDR2 is YFSETQ. Trimming removed 7 bases at V and 3 bases at J, with 19 bases between. This CDR3 reads CASGIGTVGDTEAFF. The DNA for the CDR3 is TGCGCCAGCGGCATCGGTACGGTGGGAGACACTGAAGCTTTCTTT.

The rearrangement joins TRBV27 to TRBJ2-4; D might be TRBD1 (5 bases). CDR3 length equals 15 residues. In germline, CDR1 is MNHEY, CDR2 SMNVEV (reference sequence). Trimming left V 5 bases short and J 1 base short, with 12 bases between. The CDR3 is CASSPQGMAKNIQYF. CDR3 sequence (DNA): TGTGCCAGCAGTCCTCAGGGAATGGCCAAAAACATTCAGTACTTC.

This chain joins TRBV7-9 and TRBJ2-2; D is perhaps TRBD2 (6 bases). V lost 4 bases and J 7 bases, leaving 16 bases between the germline ends. Looked up from germline, CDR1 is SEHNR and CDR2 is FQNEAQ (reference sequence). This CDR3 contains 15 residues. The CDR3 DNA sequence: TGTGCCAGCAGCTACCGGGACCCGGGGGACGGGGAGCTGTTTTTT. It is translated as CASSYRDPGDGELFF. Using reference TRBV7-9 and TRBJ2-2 for the parts outside the CDR3, the full variable domain is DTGVSQNPRHKITKRGQNVTFRCDPISEHNRLYWYRQTLGQGPEFLTYFQNEAQLEKSRLLSDRFSAERPKGSFSTLEIQRTEQGDSAMYLCASSYRDPGDGELFFGEGSRLTVL.

This clone was detected a few times. This chain joins TRBV15 and TRBJ1-1, with unresolved D. Germline loops: CDR1 LNHNV, CDR2 YYDKDF (reference sequence). CDR3 length equals 11 residues. Between the trimmed V and J ends, which lost 2 bases and 6 bases, there was a span of 4 bases. The DNA of the CDR3 is TGTGCCACCAGCAGATATTCTGAAGCTTTCTTT. Protein sequence: CATSRYSEAFF.

The rearrangement uses TRBV9 and TRBJ1-4; 9 positions agree with TRBD1. Germline V gene sequence: CDR1 SGDLS, CDR2 YYNGEE. V dropped 4 bases and J dropped 3; count of bases not matched to a gene: 4. This CDR3 is 15 amino acids long. Written as DNA, the CDR3 is TGTGCCAGCAGCAAAGACAGGGGGGCTAATGAAAAACTGTTTTTT. This gives the protein CASSKDRGANEKLFF.

The chain recombines TRBV28 with TRBJ2-1; tentatively, D is TRBD1 (7 bases). Germline V gene data show CDR1 as MDHEN and CDR2 as SYDVKM. V was trimmed by 8 bases and J by 1 base, leaving 12 bases between them. The CDR3 consists of 14 residues. CDR3 in DNA: TGTGCCAGCCAGGGGGGCCATTCCTACAATGAGCAGTTCTTC. As protein: CASQGGHSYNEQFF.

V gene TRBV5-1 combines with J gene TRBJ1-1, with unresolved D. The V gene lost 7 bases and the J gene lost 0 bases, with 10 bases spanning the gap. The CDR3 contains 13 residues. Germline V gene lookup returns CDR1 SGHRS and CDR2 YFSETQ. CDR3 residues: CASGITVNTEAFF. CDR3 bases: TGCGCCAGCGGCATTACAGTGAACACTGAAGCTTTCTTT.

V gene TRBV11-2 combines with J gene TRBJ2-5; D gene unclear. Matching the DNA end better, TRBJ2-7 makes the J call doubtful. The CDR3 runs 16 residues. Germline V gives CDR1 SGHAT, CDR2 FQNNGV. CDR3: CASSLNPGPRTYEQYF. CDR3 in DNA: TGTGCCAGCAGCCTGAATCCGGGTCCCCGAACCTACGAGCAGTACTTC.

This clone was detected a few times. The V call is TRBV7-9, the J call TRBJ1-2; D possibly corresponds to TRBD1 (6 bases). The germline gives CDR1 SEHNR, CDR2 FQNEAQ (reference sequence). V lost 1 base and J 2 bases, leaving 8 bases between the germline ends. This CDR3 comprises 14 residues. The CDR3 is CASSLGTENYGYTF. The CDR3, as DNA: TGTGCCAGCAGCTTAGGGACAGAGAACTATGGCTACACCTTC.

This clone appeared a single time. The chain employs TRBV19 and TRBJ1-5; no firm D call. The CDR3 has 15 amino acids. V lost 4 bases and J 5 bases, leaving 15 bases between the germline ends. Per the germline V gene, CDR1 is LNHDA and CDR2 is SQIVND (reference sequence). The CDR3 coding sequence is TGTGCCAGTAGTAATTTGTGGGAGACGCATCAGCCCCAGCATTTT. Amino acids: CASSNLWETHQPQHF.

V is TRBV7-2 and J is TRBJ2-7; TRBD1 is a possible D gene (6 bases). The CDR3 has 12 residues. The germline gives CDR1 SGHTA, CDR2 FQGNSA. The germline V and J ends were trimmed by 5 bases and 3 bases, with 8 bases remaining between them. For the CDR3, the DNA is TGTGCCAGCAGCGCAGGGGTCTACGAGCAGTACTTC. This gives the protein CASSAGVYEQYF.

The genes are TRBV2 and TRBJ1-2, with D unresolved. The CDR3 sequence is 14 residues long. CDR1 SNHLY and CDR2 FYNNEI come from the germline V gene. Trimming left V 1 base short and J 8 bases short, with 14 bases between. The CDR3 is CASSEGNTVGGYTF. The CDR3 bases are TGTGCCAGCAGTGAAGGGAACACAGTAGGAGGCTACACCTTC.

In its sample, this clone was seen a few times. This rearrangement joins TRBV7-3 to TRBJ2-3, with D perhaps TRBD2 (6 bases). The CDR3 is made up of 16 amino acids. V shed 1 base and J shed 5 bases, with 16 bases lying between them. Germline V gives CDR1 SGHTA, CDR2 FQGTGA. This chain's CDR3 is CASSLRGAGLGDTQYF. CDR3 nucleotide sequence: TGTGCCAGCAGCTTAAGGGGCGCGGGGTTGGGAGATACGCAGTATTTT.

The V gene is TRBV19, the J gene TRBJ1-2; 9 positions agree with TRBD1. Germline V gene sequence: CDR1 LNHDA, CDR2 SQIVND (reference sequence). Germline trimming cut 6 bases from V and 7 bases from J; bases unmatched to any gene: 12. This CDR3 is built from 15 residues. The CDR3 DNA follows: TGTGCCAGTAGGCACGGGACAGGGCAATCGTTTGGCTACACCTTC. Translation gives CASRHGTGQSFGYTF. Looking up the rest from reference TRBV19 and TRBJ1-2 gives the full variable domain: DGGITQSPKYLFRKEGQNVTLSCEQNLNHDAMYWYRQDPGQGLRLIYYSQIVNDFQKGDIAEGYSVSREKKESFPLTVTSAQKNPTAFYLCASRHGTGQSFGYTFGSGTRLTVV.

The chain recombines TRBV5-4 with TRBJ2-7, with TRBD2 identical over 9 bases. Trimming cost V 10 bases and J 7 bases; bases outside gene matches: 12. Germline values: CDR1 SGHNT, CDR2 YYREEE (reference sequence). This CDR3 has 13 amino acids. CDR3 residues: CAGRLAGAVEQYF. As DNA, the CDR3 is TGTGCCGGACGATTAGCGGGAGCGGTTGAGCAGTACTTC.

The chain recombines TRBV6-1 with TRBJ1-1; D remains unclear. V was shortened by 0 bases and J by 3 bases, with 8 bases between the two germline ends. This CDR3 is 14 amino acids long. CDR1 is MNHNS, CDR2 SASEGT, per germline. CDR3 DNA: TGTGCCAGCAGTGAAGCGCGCCTTTACACTGAAGCTTTCTTT. It codes for CASSEARLYTEAFF.

The chain recombines TRBV11-3 with TRBJ2-2, with D hard to call. This CDR3 is built from 12 residues. The germline gives CDR1 SGHNT, CDR2 YENEEA. V was shortened by 5 bases and J by 3 bases, with 4 bases between the two germline ends. CDR3 coding DNA: TGTGCCAGCAGCCCTTACACCGGGGAGCTGTTTTTT. It is translated as CASSPYTGELFF.

V gene TRBV11-2 combines with J gene TRBJ2-7; D remains ambiguous. Germline-derived CDR1 and CDR2 are SGHAT and FQNNGV. CDR3 length equals 12 residues. Trimming removed 8 bases from V and 3 bases from J, with 11 bases in between. This CDR3 reads CASERARYEQYF. The CDR3 nucleotides are TGTGCCAGCGAACGAGCGCGCTACGAGCAGTACTTC.

V is TRBV9 and J is TRBJ2-3; no clear D. V was shortened by 3 bases and J by 2 bases, with 13 bases between the two germline ends. Looked up from germline, CDR1 is SGDLS and CDR2 is YYNGEE. This CDR3 contains 15 residues. The CDR3 region has the DNA TGTGCCAGCAGCGAGGCGAGTTGGGCCACAGATACGCAGTATTTT. Protein product: CASSEASWATDTQYF.

V gene TRBV19 combines with J gene TRBJ1-5; D unclear. The CDR3 is 14 residues long. Germline CDR1 LNHDA, CDR2 SQIVND (reference sequence). The ends were cut back, 1 base at V and 1 base at J, with 5 bases in the middle. This chain's CDR3 is CASSIGGSNQPQHF. As DNA, the CDR3 is TGTGCCAGTAGTATAGGAGGGAGCAATCAGCCCCAGCATTTT.

The chain combines TRBV30 with TRBJ1-1; TRBD1 matches 7 bases. The CDR3 extends over 12 amino acids. The germline V gene encodes CDR1 GTSNPN and CDR2 SVGIG (reference sequence). Trimming removed 3 bases from V and 4 bases from J; junction bases left unmatched: 2. CDR3 coding DNA: TGTGCCTGGAGAGGACAGGCCACTGAAGCTTTCTTT. Its protein product is CAWRGQATEAFF.

The chain has TRBV14 and TRBJ2-3; D is unresolved. CDR1 is SGHDN and CDR2 is FVKESK in the germline V gene. The ends were cut back, 4 bases at V and 2 bases at J, with 7 bases in the middle. The CDR3 consists of 13 residues. CDR3 nucleotides: TGTGCCAGCAGCCGGGCAGACACAGATACGCAGTATTTT. Translation: CASSRADTDTQYF.

The chain employs TRBV5-1 and TRBJ1-2; the match to TRBD1 covers 7 bases. The CDR3 has 16 residues. V was clipped by 1 base and J by 8 bases; unmatched bases: 14. Germline V CDR1 and CDR2: SGHRS, YFSETQ. The CDR3 spells CASSLTSGQAAGGYTF. The CDR3 region has the DNA TGCGCCAGCAGCTTGACCTCAGGACAGGCGGCGGGCGGCTACACCTTC.

The chain recombines TRBV7-2 with TRBJ2-1; no firm D call. The CDR3 is 14 amino acids. Trimming pared 0 bases from V and 5 bases from J, leaving 8 bases between. In germline, CDR1 is SGHTA, CDR2 FQGNSA. This CDR3 reads CASSLAVQNNEQFF. The CDR3 region has the DNA TGTGCCAGCAGCTTAGCGGTCCAGAACAATGAGCAGTTCTTC.

The chain is built from TRBV7-3 and TRBJ1-2; D remains ambiguous. From germline, CDR1 is SGHTA and CDR2 FQGTGA. This CDR3 has 15 amino acids. With 5 bases removed from V and 3 bases from J, the gap between germline ends came to 16 bases. This chain's CDR3 is CASSAGGPSHYGYTF. In nucleotides, the CDR3 is TGTGCCAGCAGCGCCGGAGGGCCGTCCCACTATGGCTACACCTTC.

The chain employs TRBV11-2 and TRBJ2-5; D may be TRBD2 (6 bases). Germline-derived CDR1 and CDR2 are SGHAT and FQNNGV. The V end lost 0 bases, the J end lost 3 bases, and 14 bases lay between the germline ends. This CDR3 contains 16 residues. The CDR3 loop is CASSLDWGGGEETQYF. Here the CDR3 DNA reads TGTGCCAGCAGCTTAGATTGGGGAGGCGGGGAAGAGACCCAGTACTTC.

CDR3 coding DNA: TGTGCCAGCATCTTTGCCGGGACAGGGGCCTACTCTGACAACACCGGGGAGCTGTTTTTT. Translating gives CASIFAGTGAYSDNTGELFF. The V call is TRBV7-8, the J call TRBJ2-2, with 10 bases identical to TRBD1. V lost 7 bases, J lost 2 bases, and 19 bases stayed unmatched. CDR3 length: 20 residues. CDR1 SGHVS and CDR2 FQNEAQ come from the germline V gene. The entire variable domain, with the rest obtained from reference TRBV7-8 and TRBJ2-2, is as follows: GAGVSQSPRYKVAKRGQDVALRCDPISGHVSLFWYQQALGQGPEFLTYFQNEAQLDKSGLPSDRFFAERPEGSVSTLKIQRTQQEDSAVYLCASIFAGTGAYSDNTGELFFGEGSRLTVL.

The CDR3, as DNA: TGTGCCAGCAGCCAGGGATTTTATAGCAATCAGCCCCAGCATTTT. Amino acids: CASSQGFYSNQPQHF. This sequence joins TRBV5-6 and TRBJ1-5, with D tentatively TRBD1 (5 bases). Germline CDR1 is SGHDT and CDR2 is YYEEEE. The CDR3 runs to 15 residues. V lost 4 bases, J lost 0 bases, and 11 bases lay in between.

The chain employs TRBV28 and TRBJ2-6, with 7 nucleotides matching TRBD1. The CDR3 spans 17 residues. Trimming at V came to 6 bases and at J to 1 base, leaving 9 bases not matched to a gene. The germline V gene has CDR1 MDHEN and CDR2 SYDVKM. The CDR3 reads CASSPQGPVSGANVLTF. The CDR3 coding sequence is TGTGCCAGCAGCCCACAGGGGCCCGTTTCTGGGGCCAACGTCCTGACTTTC.